One sample yielded the 17 T cell receptor beta chains listed below, sequenced in a study of graft-versus-host responses after intestinal transplantation. Libraries were prepared by immunoSEQ multiplex PCR; TCRdb keeps only in-frame clonotypes and omits some of them. The data show almost 55,000 clones, around 90% seen once. The sequenced sample was PBMCs, obtained nearly 670 days after intestinal transplant. The origin of the receptors is a human patient who received an intestinal transplant, so some T cells may come from the graft donor.

V gene TRBV27 combines with J gene TRBJ1-4; no clear D gene. Germline CDR1 MNHEY, CDR2 SMNVEV (reference sequence). V lost 7 bases and J lost 0, with 9 bases in between. The CDR3 runs to 14 residues. The CDR3 nucleotides are TGTGCCAGCAAACCGATAGCAACTAATGAAAAACTGTTTTTT. Its protein product is CASKPIATNEKLFF.

The V call is TRBV4-1, the J call TRBJ1-3; no clear D. Germline V gene data show CDR1 as MGHRA and CDR2 as YSYEKL. V was shortened by 0 bases and J by 0 bases, with 9 bases between the two germline ends. This CDR3 spans 16 amino acids. The CDR3 DNA reads TGCGCCAGCAGCCAAGAATCCATGGACTCTGGAAACACCATATATTTT. This encodes CASSQESMDSGNTIYF.

This clone has only one observation. V usage is TRBV27 and J usage is TRBJ1-2; tentative D call: TRBD1 (6 bases). CDR1 is MNHEY, CDR2 SMNVEV, per germline (reference sequence). The CDR3 contains 13 residues. Trimming pared 4 bases from V and 5 bases from J, leaving 11 bases between. DNA of the CDR3: TGTGCCAGCAGTTATAACAGGGAGTATGGCTACACCTTC. It yields the protein CASSYNREYGYTF.

The rearrangement joins TRBV6-1 to TRBJ1-2; D remains unclear. Looked up from germline, CDR1 is MNHNS and CDR2 is SASEGT. The CDR3 consists of 16 residues. Between the trimmed V and J ends, which lost 2 bases and 2 bases, there was a span of 15 bases. Here the CDR3 reads CASSERQIMTNYGYTF. Written as DNA, the CDR3 is TGTGCCAGCAGTGAACGTCAAATAATGACGAACTATGGCTACACCTTC.

A word on this clone: Distinct nucleotide sequences in the sample also encode this CDR3. The gene calls are TRBV7-9 and TRBJ2-7; tentatively, D is TRBD1 (6 bases). The germline V and J ends were trimmed by 8 bases and 3 bases, with 14 bases remaining between them. Germline CDR1 is SEHNR and CDR2 is FQNEAQ (reference sequence). This CDR3 contains 13 residues. The CDR3 loop reads CASGTSGYYEQYF. CDR3 nucleotides: TGTGCCAGCGGGACATCCGGCTACTACGAGCAGTACTTC.

This chain links TRBV14 with TRBJ2-3; D unclear. CDR1 and CDR2 from the germline V gene are SGHDN and FVKESK. V was trimmed by 3 bases and J by 8 bases, leaving 12 bases between them. This CDR3 contains 13 residues. The CDR3 DNA is TGTGCCAGCAGCCAGGTTGGGTCGATTACGCAGTATTTT. It encodes CASSQVGSITQYF.

The chain carries TRBV6-1 and TRBJ1-5; D is uncertain. The CDR3 is 13 residues long. V dropped 7 bases and J dropped 2 bases, with 9 bases sitting between them. Germline values: CDR1 MNHNS, CDR2 SASEGT. For the CDR3, the DNA is TGTGCCAGCACGGTCACCCGCAATCAGCCCCAGCATTTT. Its protein is CASTVTRNQPQHF.

The CDR3 DNA reads as TGCGCCAGCAGGGATCAAACAGATACGCAGTATTTT. It translates to CASRDQTDTQYF. J is TRBJ2-3 and V is TRBV5-1, with D unresolved. The V gene lost 5 bases and the J gene lost 3 bases, with 7 bases spanning the gap. Germline V gene lookup returns CDR1 SGHRS and CDR2 YFSETQ. The CDR3 is 12 amino acids.

The chain joins TRBV7-2 to TRBJ2-1; D unresolved. The V gene lost 8 bases and the J gene lost 0 bases, with 8 bases spanning the gap. CDR1 is SGHTA and CDR2 is FQGNSA in the germline V gene. CDR3 size: 13 residues. CDR3 sequence reads: CASGPSSYNEQFF. The CDR3 DNA is TGTGCCAGCGGGCCGAGCTCCTACAATGAGCAGTTCTTC.

The chain couples TRBV10-3 to TRBJ2-5; D assignment may be TRBD1 or TRBD2 (5 bases each). From germline, CDR1 is ENHRY and CDR2 SYGVKD. The CDR3 has 14 amino acids. The ends were cut back, 6 bases at V and 0 bases at J, with 11 bases in the middle. The CDR3 DNA reads as TGTGCCATCAGAGCGGCAGGGTACCAAGAGACCCAGTACTTC. It is translated as CAIRAAGYQETQYF.

This chain joins TRBV5-1 and TRBJ2-3; D is possibly TRBD1 (5 bases). Looked up from germline, CDR1 is SGHRS and CDR2 is YFSETQ. This CDR3 is built from 15 residues. The V end lost 0 bases, the J end lost 0 bases, and 8 bases lay between the germline ends. CDR3 sequence (DNA): TGCGCCAGCAGCTTGGGTGGGGCCAGCACAGATACGCAGTATTTT. Its translation is CASSLGGASTDTQYF. Looking up the rest from reference TRBV5-1 and TRBJ2-3 gives the full variable domain: KAGVTQTPRYLIKTRGQQVTLSCSPISGHRSVSWYQQTPGQGLQFLFEYFSETQRNKGNFPGRFSGRQFSNSRSEMNVSTLELGDSALYLCASSLGGASTDTQYFGPGTRLTVL.

Of note for this clone: Because it lacks the conserved phenylalanine or tryptophan at the end, this CDR3 is likely a read error. The DNA is omitted, as the CDR3 cannot be located on it reliably, and the CDR3 follows TCRdb's listing. CDR3 loop: CASSFAGGSEFI. The chain links TRBV2 to TRBJ1-1; the table's D call TRBD1 went unverified against the DNA. The CDR3 is 12 amino acids long, termini counted. Germline V gives CDR1 SNHLY, CDR2 FYNNEI.

J is TRBJ1-4 and V is TRBV11-2; 7 bases line up with TRBD1. Germline-derived CDR1 and CDR2 are SGHAT and FQNNGV. The CDR3 is 15 amino acids. V lost 4 bases to trimming and J lost 6 bases; unmatched junction nucleotides: 8. CDR3 in DNA: TGTGCCAGCAGCTCACACAGGGGATTGGATGAAAAACTGTTTTTT. This codes for CASSSHRGLDEKLFF. The full variable domain, rest sourced from reference TRBV11-2 and TRBJ1-4, is EAGVAQSPRYKIIEKRQSVAFWCNPISGHATLYWYQQILGQGPKLLIQFQNNGVVDDSQLPKDRFSAERLKGVDSTLKIQPAKLEDSAVYLCASSSHRGLDEKLFFGSGTQLSVL.

This chain links TRBV5-1 with TRBJ2-7; 11 positions match TRBD2. J was trimmed by 3 bases and V by 5 bases; bases with no gene match: 4. The CDR3 has 14 amino acids. Germline CDR1 and CDR2: SGHRS and YFSETQ. This chain's CDR3 is CASSPSGGSYEQYF. Here the CDR3 DNA reads TGCGCCAGCAGTCCTAGCGGGGGGAGCTACGAGCAGTACTTC.

The CDR3 protein is CASSSTGISYEQYF. DNA of the CDR3: TGTGCCAGCAGTTCGACAGGGATCTCCTACGAGCAGTACTTC. The chain recombines TRBV7-9 with TRBJ2-7; 7 bases match TRBD1. Per the germline V gene, CDR1 is SEHNR and CDR2 is FQNEAQ (reference sequence). J gave up 0 bases and V 6 bases, and 5 bases lay outside the gene matches. The CDR3 has 14 amino acids.

This chain connects TRBV6-5 to TRBJ2-5; 8 nucleotides match TRBD1. V lost 7 bases, J lost 5 bases, and 9 bases stayed unmatched. Germline CDR1 MNHEY, CDR2 SVGAGI. This CDR3 has 14 residues. The CDR3 DNA is TGTGCCAGCACCCAGGGGGCTCCAGAGGAGACCCAGTACTTC. It codes for CASTQGAPEETQYF.

This chain uses TRBV18 with TRBJ2-3; D gene uncertain. The germline CDR1 and CDR2 sequences are KGHSH and LQKENI. The V gene lost 3 bases and the J gene lost 2 bases, with 6 bases spanning the gap. This CDR3 contains 13 residues. The CDR3 is CASSPGNTDTQYF. CDR3 coding DNA: TGTGCCAGCTCACCGGGGAACACAGATACGCAGTATTTT.